One sample yielded the 29 T cell receptor beta chains listed below, sequenced in a study of blood T cell repertoires in COVID-19. The table came from immunoSEQ multiplex PCR; TCRdb's copy has only in-frame clones and leaves some out. The sample has approximately 150,000 clones, under 90% seen once. Specimen: PBMCs or T cells enriched from blood (not recorded which). These receptors all stem from a man aged 60-69 years who had recovered from COVID-19.

The chain uses TRBV12-3 or TRBV12-4 and TRBJ1-5, with D unclear. The CDR3 covers 13 residues. The germline V and J ends were trimmed by 8 bases and 6 bases, with 14 bases remaining between them. The DNA of the CDR3 is TGTGCCAGCGCTCAAGCCCACAGTCAGCCCCAGCATTTT. This gives the protein CASAQAHSQPQHF.

This chain joins TRBV14 and TRBJ2-7; D is unclear. Between the trimmed V and J ends, which lost 4 bases and 3 bases, there was a span of 13 bases. This CDR3 region has 14 residues. CDR1 and CDR2 from the germline V gene are SGHDN and FVKESK. The CDR3 here is CASSRLAGLYEQYF. CDR3 in DNA: TGTGCCAGCAGCCGCCTGGCTGGGCTCTACGAGCAGTACTTC. Full variable domain (outside the CDR3, taken from reference TRBV14 and TRBJ2-7): EAGVTQFPSHSVIEKGQTVTLRCDPISGHDNLYWYRRVMGKEIKFLLHFVKESKQDESGMPNNRFLAERTGGTYSTLKVQPAELEDSGVYFCASSRLAGLYEQYFGPGTRLTVT.

The chain recombines TRBV30 with TRBJ2-3; 11 nucleotides agree with TRBD2. The CDR3 runs 15 residues. V dropped 8 bases and J dropped 3; count of bases not matched to a gene: 10. Germline V gives CDR1 GTSNPN, CDR2 SVGIG (reference sequence). The chain's CDR3 is CALDSGGAGTDTQYF. The DNA for the CDR3 is TGTGCCCTCGATAGCGGGGGGGCGGGGACAGATACGCAGTATTTT. Drawing the rest from reference TRBV30 and TRBJ2-3, the complete variable domain is SQTIHQWPATLVQPVGSPLSLECTVEGTSNPNLYWYRQAAGRGLQLLFYSVGIGQISSEVPQNLSASRPQDRQFILSSKKLLLSDSGFYLCALDSGGAGTDTQYFGPGTRLTVL.

The rearrangement links TRBV7-9 to TRBJ1-4; TRBD1 might be the D (6 bases). CDR1 SEHNR and CDR2 FQNEAQ come from the germline V gene (reference sequence). This CDR3 has 15 residues. The V and J ends lost 1 base and 5 bases respectively, with 11 bases between them. DNA for the CDR3: TGTGCCAGCAGCTTAGAGGGGGTGATAAATGAAAAACTGTTTTTT. It is translated as CASSLEGVINEKLFF.

This chain uses TRBV6-5 with TRBJ1-2; 7 nucleotides line up with TRBD1. This CDR3 spans 14 amino acids. The germline gives CDR1 MNHEY, CDR2 SVGAGI. V was clipped by 6 bases and J by 5 bases; unmatched bases: 9. This CDR3 reads CASRGDRLRYGYTF. CDR3 DNA: TGTGCCAGCAGGGGGGACAGACTGCGGTATGGCTACACCTTC.

V gene TRBV28 combines with J gene TRBJ2-7; TRBD1 agrees at 9 bases. CDR3 length equals 15 residues. Germline CDR1 reads MDHEN; CDR2 reads SYDVKM. V trimming: 6 bases; J trimming: 5 bases; junction bases outside the gene matches: 11. The DNA of the CDR3 is TGTGCCAGCAGCAATGCCGGGACAGGGCTCAACGAGCAGTACTTC. Translating it yields CASSNAGTGLNEQYF.

V gene TRBV21-1 combines with J gene TRBJ2-7; no check of the table's D call, TRBD2, against the DNA was made. TRBV21-1 is deemed a pseudogene. This CDR3 has 16 residues. CDR3 in amino acids: CASSSLAGPNLYEQYF. The CDR3 DNA sequence: TGTGCCAGCAGCAGTCTAGCGGGGCCTAACCTCTACGAGCAGTACTTC.

The CDR3 sequence: CASTRDPPRGAFF. CDR3 nucleotide sequence: TGTGCCTCTACTAGAGACCCCCCCCGGGGAGCTTTCTTT. The chain is built from TRBV7-6 and TRBJ1-1; no firm D call. V was pared by 11 bases and J by 10 bases, with 23 bases between. Germline-derived CDR1 and CDR2 are SGHVS and FNYEAQ. CDR3 length equals 13 residues.

This chain links TRBV25-1 with TRBJ1-1, with 7 bases lining up with TRBD1. The J segment lost 4 bases and the V segment lost 5 bases, leaving 7 bases of the junction unmatched. This CDR3 contains 14 residues. Germline loops: CDR1 MGHDK, CDR2 SYGVNS. The CDR3 loop reads CASSKGQLITEAFF. CDR3 in DNA: TGTGCCAGCAGTAAGGGACAGCTAATCACTGAAGCTTTCTTT.

V gene TRBV5-1 combines with J gene TRBJ1-6; 10 nucleotides align to TRBD1. Per the germline V gene, CDR1 is SGHRS and CDR2 is YFSETQ. The CDR3 consists of 14 residues. The ends lost 4 bases at V and 7 bases at J; junction bases unmatched: 2. The CDR3 DNA reads as TGCGCCAGCAGCCTGGACAGGGGGAATTCACCCCTCCACTTT. Translation: CASSLDRGNSPLHF.

In this sample, this clone turned up many times. The V call is TRBV19, the J call TRBJ2-7; possible D gene TRBD2, 6 bases. There are 16 residues in the CDR3. V lost 1 base and J lost 6, with 19 bases in between. In germline, CDR1 is LNHDA, CDR2 SQIVND (reference sequence). CDR3 in amino acids: CASSIGLSGLRAEQYF. In DNA form, the CDR3 reads TGTGCCAGTAGTATAGGACTGAGCGGGCTACGGGCCGAGCAGTACTTC.

This clone has a handful of counts. The V gene is TRBV19, the J gene TRBJ1-4; D remains ambiguous. Between the trimmed V and J ends, which lost 6 bases and 0 bases, there was a span of 8 bases. This CDR3 comprises 14 residues. From germline, CDR1 is LNHDA and CDR2 SQIVND (reference sequence). The CDR3 DNA follows: TGTGCCAGTAGAGGAGGTGCAACTAATGAAAAACTGTTTTTT. It codes for CASRGGATNEKLFF.

The rearrangement links TRBV27 to TRBJ2-6; 11 bases line up with TRBD1. The CDR3 contains 18 residues. V gave up 8 bases and J gave up 0 bases; unmatched junction bases: 9. Germline V gene data show CDR1 as MNHEY and CDR2 as SMNVEV (reference sequence). The DNA for the CDR3 is TGTGCCAGCGGGGAGACCGGGACAGGGGGCTCTGGGGCCAACGTCCTGACTTTC. It is translated as CASGETGTGGSGANVLTF.

The chain employs TRBV7-3 and TRBJ2-1; 8 bases fit TRBD1. Germline-derived CDR1 and CDR2 are SGHTA and FQGTGA. This CDR3 contains 15 residues. The V segment lost 1 base and the J segment 3 bases; nucleotides outside the gene matches: 2. The CDR3 DNA reads TGTGCCAGCAGCTTAAGGGGGACAGGCTACAATGAGCAGTTCTTC. Protein product: CASSLRGTGYNEQFF.

This sequence joins TRBV28 and TRBJ2-5, with 8 bases fitting TRBD2. V lost 5 bases to trimming and J lost 2 bases; unmatched junction nucleotides: 7. CDR3 size: 15 residues. Germline CDR1 reads MDHEN; CDR2 reads SYDVKM. The CDR3: CASSRAGALQETQYF. The CDR3 DNA follows: TGTGCCAGCAGTCGAGCGGGAGCCTTACAAGAGACCCAGTACTTC.

The rearrangement joins TRBV2 to TRBJ2-3; D call uncertain. Per germline, CDR1 SNHLY and CDR2 FYNNEI. V lost 3 bases, J lost 4 bases, and 11 bases lay in between. The CDR3 extends over 14 amino acids. The CDR3 sequence: CASSDRGAADTQYF. CDR3 DNA sequence: TGTGCCAGCAGTGACAGAGGAGCTGCAGATACGCAGTATTTT. Together with reference TRBV2 and TRBJ2-3, the CDR3 gives the full variable domain: EPEVTQTPSHQVTQMGQEVILRCVPISNHLYFYWYRQILGQKVEFLVSFYNNEISEKSEIFDDQFSVERPDGSNFTLKIRSTKLEDSAMYFCASSDRGAADTQYFGPGTRLTVL.

The rearrangement links TRBV5-1 to TRBJ1-4, with a possible D match to TRBD1 (6 bases). V lost 2 bases, J lost 3 bases, and 14 bases lay in between. There are 16 residues in the CDR3. CDR1 and CDR2 (germline): SGHRS, YFSETQ. This CDR3 reads CASSFSGAQSNEKLFF. CDR3 nucleotide sequence: TGCGCCAGCAGCTTTTCAGGGGCCCAGTCTAATGAAAAACTGTTTTTT. Using reference TRBV5-1 and TRBJ1-4 for the parts outside the CDR3, the full variable domain is KAGVTQTPRYLIKTRGQQVTLSCSPISGHRSVSWYQQTPGQGLQFLFEYFSETQRNKGNFPGRFSGRQFSNSRSEMNVSTLELGDSALYLCASSFSGAQSNEKLFFGSGTQLSVL.

The DNA for the CDR3 is TGTGCCAGCAGTTACTCCCGGACAGGAAACACTGAAGCTTTCTTT. It translates to CASSYSRTGNTEAFF. The chain is built from TRBV6-5 and TRBJ1-1; 7 bases fit TRBD1. Germline assignment: CDR1 MNHEY and CDR2 SVGAGI. Losses at the gene ends were 0 bases for V and 2 bases for J; bases not matched to a gene: 3. The CDR3 covers 15 residues.

The chain recombines TRBV24-1 with TRBJ2-3; 15 bases fit TRBD2. V gave up 0 bases and J gave up 5 bases; unmatched junction bases: 8. The CDR3 is made up of 19 amino acids. Germline V gives CDR1 KGHDR, CDR2 SFDVKD. CDR3 in DNA: TGTGCCACCAGTGATTTGGGGACTAGCGGGGGGAGGTTGGGAGATACGCAGTATTTT. Amino acids: CATSDLGTSGGRLGDTQYF.

As for this clone: The same CDR3 also results from other DNA sequences found in this sample. The chain combines TRBV6-5 with TRBJ1-2, with D perhaps matching TRBD1 (5 bases). V was cut by 2 bases and J by 4 bases, with 8 bases left in between. The CDR3 length is 13 residues. Germline V gives CDR1 MNHEY, CDR2 SVGAGI. CDR3 amino acids: CASSYRGIYGYTF. The CDR3 DNA follows: TGTGCCAGCAGTTACAGGGGAATCTATGGCTACACCTTC.

The chain has TRBV15 and TRBJ1-2, with no clear D. Germline V lookup: CDR1 LNHNV, CDR2 YYDKDF (reference sequence). CDR3 length: 12 residues. Trimming took 3 bases from V and 5 from J, leaving 7 bases between them. In DNA, the CDR3 is TGTGCCACCAGCAGGGCATTGTATGGCTACACCTTC. This codes for CATSRALYGYTF.

CDR3 sequence (DNA): TGTGCCAGCAGCTTGTTAGGGACAAGGATTTTCTACGAGCAGTACTTC. Amino acid sequence: CASSLLGTRIFYEQYF. The V call is TRBV5-6, the J call TRBJ2-7; weak D call: TRBD1 (6 bases). This CDR3 region has 16 residues. Trimming cost V 1 base and J 3 bases, with 17 bases left between them. Per germline, CDR1 SGHDT and CDR2 YYEEEE.

The chain couples TRBV7-9 to TRBJ2-3, with a possible D match to TRBD2 (5 bases). Germline CDR1 reads SEHNR; CDR2 reads FQNEAQ (reference sequence). The CDR3 consists of 16 residues. Trimming removed 4 bases from V and 0 bases from J, with 14 bases in between. The CDR3 region is CASSSRGGFSTDTQYF. Here the CDR3 DNA reads TGTGCCAGCAGCTCCCGGGGTGGATTTAGCACAGATACGCAGTATTTT.

This clone was seen a single time. V usage is TRBV3-1 (or the pseudogene TRBV3-2) and J usage is TRBJ1-2; D remains unclear. The length of the CDR3 is 13 residues. Trimming took 2 bases from V and 4 from J, leaving 8 bases between them. Germline lookup yields CDR1 LGHDT and CDR2 YNNKEL (reference sequence). CDR3 sequence: CASSQPRGYGYTF. The CDR3 DNA sequence: TGTGCCAGCAGCCAACCGCGGGGCTATGGCTACACCTTC.

This chain links TRBV12-5 with TRBJ1-4; 8 bases align to TRBD1. Trimming removed 6 bases from V and 4 bases from J; junction bases left unmatched: 4. CDR1 is LGHNT, CDR2 FRNRAP, per germline. The CDR3 runs 14 residues. CDR3 sequence reads: CASGPGQGNEKLFF. The DNA of the CDR3 is TGTGCTAGTGGACCTGGACAGGGTAATGAAAAACTGTTTTTT.

The table lists this clone with a few counts. CDR3 in DNA: TGTGCCAGCAGCCTCTCGCGGGGGGTGGGGTACGAGCAGTACTTC. Translating it yields CASSLSRGVGYEQYF. The genes are TRBV7-2 and TRBJ2-7; 8 nucleotides align to TRBD2. CDR3 length: 15 residues. Germline loops: CDR1 SGHTA, CDR2 FQGNSA. The V and J ends lost 5 bases and 4 bases, in that order; junction bases with no gene match: 10.

V is TRBV19 and J is TRBJ1-5, with 7 positions matching TRBD1. The CDR3 is 15 amino acids. The V and J ends lost 5 bases and 5 bases, in that order; junction bases with no gene match: 9. Germline assignment: CDR1 LNHDA and CDR2 SQIVND (reference sequence). The CDR3 loop is CASSSRQGDHQPQHF. CDR3 sequence (DNA): TGTGCCAGTAGTTCGCGACAGGGAGACCATCAGCCCCAGCATTTT.

The V gene is TRBV19, the J gene TRBJ1-2, with 7 bases lining up with TRBD1. CDR3 length: 15 amino acids. V shed 8 bases, J shed 8 bases, and the junction held 17 bases outside the gene matches. Germline V gene data show CDR1 as LNHDA and CDR2 as SQIVND (reference sequence). This CDR3 reads CASRKQPGQDRGYTF. The DNA of the CDR3 is TGTGCCAGTCGAAAACAACCTGGACAGGATAGGGGCTACACCTTC.

This clone has only a few counts. This CDR3 is CASSLVAGGEQYF. The CDR3 DNA follows: TGTGCCAGCAGCTTAGTAGCGGGGGGCGAGCAGTACTTC. The chain employs TRBV11-2 and TRBJ2-7; 10 bases map to TRBD2. The CDR3 is 13 amino acids. Trimming at V came to 1 base and at J to 6 bases, leaving 0 bases not matched to a gene. The V gene's germline CDR1 is SGHAT and CDR2 FQNNGV.